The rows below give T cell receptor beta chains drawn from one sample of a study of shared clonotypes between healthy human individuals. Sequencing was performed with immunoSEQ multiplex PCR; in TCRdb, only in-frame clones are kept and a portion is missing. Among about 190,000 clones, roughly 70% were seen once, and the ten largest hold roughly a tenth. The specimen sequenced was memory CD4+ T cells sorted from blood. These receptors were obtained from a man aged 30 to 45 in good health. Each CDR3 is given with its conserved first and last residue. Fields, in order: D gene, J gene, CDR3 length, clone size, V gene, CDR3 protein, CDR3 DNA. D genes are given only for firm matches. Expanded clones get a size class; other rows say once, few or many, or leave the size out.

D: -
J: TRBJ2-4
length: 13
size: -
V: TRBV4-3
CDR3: CASSHPAKGIQYF
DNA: TGCGCCAGCAGCCACCCGGCCAAAGGCATTCAGTACTTC

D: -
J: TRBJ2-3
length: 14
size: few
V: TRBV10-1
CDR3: CASSESMSTDTQYF
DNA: TGCGCCAGCAGTGAGTCGATGAGCACAGATACGCAGTATTTT

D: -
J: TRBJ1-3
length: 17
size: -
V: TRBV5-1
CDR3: CASSPIRPGNTGNTIYF
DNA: TGCGCCAGCAGCCCCATAAGGCCGGGTAATACTGGAAACACCATATATTTT

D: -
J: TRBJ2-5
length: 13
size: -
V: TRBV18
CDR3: CASSQDNQETQYF
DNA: TGTGCCAGCTCTCAGGACAACCAAGAGACCCAGTACTTC

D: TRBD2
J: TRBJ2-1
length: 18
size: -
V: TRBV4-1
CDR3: CASSQEGGLADPYNEQFF
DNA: TGCGCCAGCAGCCAAGAGGGGGGACTAGCGGACCCCTACAATGAGCAGTTCTTC

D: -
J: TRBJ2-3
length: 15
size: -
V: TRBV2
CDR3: CASRVTGSNTDTQYF
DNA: TGTGCCAGCAGAGTAACAGGGAGTAACACAGATACGCAGTATTTT

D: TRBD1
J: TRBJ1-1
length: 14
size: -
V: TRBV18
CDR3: CASSLNRGHTEAFF
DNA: TGTGCCAGCTCACTAAACAGGGGCCACACTGAAGCTTTCTTT

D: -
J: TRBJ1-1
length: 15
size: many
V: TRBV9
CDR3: CASSVGSLGNTEAFF
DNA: TGTGCCAGCAGCGTGGGAAGTTTGGGGAACACTGAAGCTTTCTTT

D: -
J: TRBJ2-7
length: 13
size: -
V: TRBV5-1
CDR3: CASTGTGFNEQYF
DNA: TGCGCCAGCACTGGTACAGGGTTTAACGAGCAGTACTTC

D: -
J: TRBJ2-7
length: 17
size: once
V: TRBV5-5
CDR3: CASSLGVGFRVPYEQYF
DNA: TGTGCCAGCAGCTTGGGGGTCGGCTTCAGAGTACCCTACGAGCAGTACTTC

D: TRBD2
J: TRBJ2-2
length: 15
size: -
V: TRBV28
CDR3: CASRLAGEETGELFF
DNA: TGTGCCAGCAGGCTAGCGGGAGAGGAAACCGGGGAGCTGTTTTTT

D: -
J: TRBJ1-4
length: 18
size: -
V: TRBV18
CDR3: CASSPPTGTTGVNEKLFF
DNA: TGTGCCAGCTCACCCCCCACAGGGACTACTGGGGTTAATGAAAAACTGTTTTTT

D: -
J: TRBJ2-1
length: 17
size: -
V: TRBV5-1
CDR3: CASSLEVRPSSYNEQFF
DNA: TGCGCCAGCAGCTTGGAGGTACGTCCCAGCTCCTACAATGAGCAGTTCTTC

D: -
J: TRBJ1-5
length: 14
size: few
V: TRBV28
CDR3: CASIPRAGRQPQHF
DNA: TGTGCCAGCATCCCACGTGCAGGGCGGCAGCCCCAGCATTTT

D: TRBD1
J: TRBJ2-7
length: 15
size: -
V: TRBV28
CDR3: CASSYFDREGQPSIF
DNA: TGTGCCAGCAGCTATTTCGACAGGGAAGGTCAACCCTCGATCTTC

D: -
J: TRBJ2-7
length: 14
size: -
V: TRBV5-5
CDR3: CASSVTGVAYEQYF
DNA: TGTGCCAGCAGCGTAACGGGAGTCGCGTACGAGCAGTACTTC

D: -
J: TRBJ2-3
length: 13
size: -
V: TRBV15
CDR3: CATGIDSTDTQYF
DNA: TGTGCCACCGGAATTGACAGCACAGATACGCAGTATTTT

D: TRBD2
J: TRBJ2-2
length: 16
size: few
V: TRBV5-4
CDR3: CASSFLTSGSTGELFF
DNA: TGTGCCAGCAGCTTTTTGACTAGCGGGAGCACCGGGGAGCTGTTTTTT

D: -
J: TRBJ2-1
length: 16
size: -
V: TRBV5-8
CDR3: CASSLGGGLSLNEQFF
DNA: TGTGCCAGCAGCTTAGGCGGCGGACTCTCCCTCAATGAGCAGTTCTTC

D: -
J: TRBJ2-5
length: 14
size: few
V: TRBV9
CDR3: CASSVHGVQETQYF
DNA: TGTGCCAGCAGCGTACATGGGGTCCAAGAGACCCAGTACTTC

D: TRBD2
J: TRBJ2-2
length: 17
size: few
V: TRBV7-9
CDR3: CASSFVVGTSDTGELFF
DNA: TGTGCCAGCAGCTTCGTAGTGGGGACTAGCGATACCGGGGAGCTGTTTTTT

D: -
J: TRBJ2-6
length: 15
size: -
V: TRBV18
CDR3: CASSLRTSGANVLTF
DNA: TGTGCCAGCTCACTAAGGACCTCTGGGGCCAACGTCCTGACTTTC

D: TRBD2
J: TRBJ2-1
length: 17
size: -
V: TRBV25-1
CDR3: CASRPPLTSGNYNEQFF
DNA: TGTGCCAGCAGGCCCCCCTTGACTAGCGGGAACTACAATGAGCAGTTCTTC

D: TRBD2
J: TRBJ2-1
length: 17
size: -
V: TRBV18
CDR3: CASSLTGPGTSIHEQFF
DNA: TGTGCCAGCTCACTCACCGGACCCGGGACTAGCATCCATGAGCAGTTCTTC

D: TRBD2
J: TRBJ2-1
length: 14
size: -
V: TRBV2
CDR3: CASIRERGNNEQFF
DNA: TGTGCCAGCATCCGCGAGCGGGGTAACAATGAGCAGTTCTTC

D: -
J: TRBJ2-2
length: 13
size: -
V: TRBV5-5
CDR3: CASSLGDTGELFF
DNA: TGTGCCAGCAGCTTGGGTGACACCGGGGAGCTGTTTTTT

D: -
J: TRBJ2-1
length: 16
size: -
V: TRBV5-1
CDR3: CASSLDPGAGNNEQFF
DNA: TGCGCCAGCAGCTTGGATCCAGGGGCAGGAAACAATGAGCAGTTCTTC

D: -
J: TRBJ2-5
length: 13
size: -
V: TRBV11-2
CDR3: CASTPRPWETQYF
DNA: TGTGCCAGCACCCCCAGACCATGGGAGACCCAGTACTTC

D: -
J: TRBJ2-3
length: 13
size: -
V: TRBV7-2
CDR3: CASSSRDGDTQYF
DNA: TGTGCCAGCAGCTCAAGAGACGGAGATACGCAGTATTTT

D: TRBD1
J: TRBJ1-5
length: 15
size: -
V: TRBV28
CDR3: CASSLHGRGMQPQHF
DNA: TGTGCCAGCAGTTTACATGGCAGGGGGATGCAGCCCCAGCATTTT

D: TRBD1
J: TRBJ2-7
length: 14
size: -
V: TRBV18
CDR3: CASSPGTGNYEQYF
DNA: TGTGCCAGCTCACCCGGGACAGGAAATTACGAGCAGTACTTC

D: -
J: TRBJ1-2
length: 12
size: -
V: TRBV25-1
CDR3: CASSDHYYGYTF
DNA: TGTGCCAGCAGTGATCATTACTATGGCTACACCTTC

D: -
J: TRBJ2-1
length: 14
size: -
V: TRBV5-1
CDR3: CASPPSSRDNEQFF
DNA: TGCGCCAGCCCGCCCAGTTCCCGGGACAATGAGCAGTTCTTC

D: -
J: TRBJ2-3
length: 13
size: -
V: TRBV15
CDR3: CATGAVSTDTQYF
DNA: TGTGCCACCGGGGCCGTTAGCACAGATACGCAGTATTTT

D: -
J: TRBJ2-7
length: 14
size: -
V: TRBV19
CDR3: CASTGELNHGEQYF
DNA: TGTGCCAGTACGGGAGAACTGAATCATGGCGAGCAGTACTTC

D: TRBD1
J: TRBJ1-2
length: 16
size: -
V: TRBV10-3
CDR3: CAITAGTGREGYGYTF
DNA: TGTGCCATCACCGCCGGGACAGGGAGGGAGGGGTATGGCTACACCTTC

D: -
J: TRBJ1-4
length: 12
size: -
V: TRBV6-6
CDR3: CASRKGEEKLFF
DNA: TGTGCCAGCAGGAAGGGGGAGGAAAAACTGTTTTTT

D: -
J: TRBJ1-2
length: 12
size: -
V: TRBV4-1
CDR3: CASSPTAGGYTF
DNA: TGCGCCAGCAGCCCGACTGCGGGCGGCTACACCTTC

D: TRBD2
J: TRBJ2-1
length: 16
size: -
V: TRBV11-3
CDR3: CASSLDAWEGYNEQFF
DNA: TGTGCCAGCAGCTTAGATGCATGGGAGGGCTACAATGAGCAGTTCTTC

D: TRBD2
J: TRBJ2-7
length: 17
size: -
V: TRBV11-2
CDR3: CASSFSPVGTSSYEQYF
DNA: TGTGCCAGCAGCTTTTCCCCAGTCGGGACTAGCAGCTACGAGCAGTACTTC

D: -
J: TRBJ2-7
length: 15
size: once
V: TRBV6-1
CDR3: CASRRQLRPDYEQYF
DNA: TGTGCCAGCAGGCGCCAACTTCGTCCCGACTACGAGCAGTACTTC

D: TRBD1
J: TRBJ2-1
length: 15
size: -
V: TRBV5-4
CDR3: CASSSGQATYNEQFF
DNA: TGTGCCAGCAGCTCGGGACAGGCGACTTACAATGAGCAGTTCTTC

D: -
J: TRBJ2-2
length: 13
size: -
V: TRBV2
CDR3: CASSKQRTGELFF
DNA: TGTGCCAGCAGCAAACAGCGCACCGGGGAGCTGTTTTTT

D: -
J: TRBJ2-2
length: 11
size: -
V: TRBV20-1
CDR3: CSARDPRELFF
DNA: TGCAGTGCTAGAGATCCAAGGGAGCTGTTTTTT

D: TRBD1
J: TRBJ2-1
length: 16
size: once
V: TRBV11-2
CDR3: CASSLAYQGADNEQFF
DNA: TGTGCCAGCAGCTTAGCTTATCAGGGGGCCGACAATGAGCAGTTCTTC

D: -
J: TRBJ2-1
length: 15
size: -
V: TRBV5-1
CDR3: CASSDGSMGHNEQFF
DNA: TGCGCCAGCAGCGATGGGAGTATGGGTCACAATGAGCAGTTCTTC

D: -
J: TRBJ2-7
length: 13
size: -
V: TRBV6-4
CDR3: CASSDSWAYEQYF
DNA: TGTGCCAGCAGTGACTCGTGGGCCTACGAGCAGTACTTC

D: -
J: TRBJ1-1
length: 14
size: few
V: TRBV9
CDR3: CASSPGVGLFEAFF
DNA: TGTGCCAGCAGCCCGGGGGTGGGCCTTTTTGAAGCTTTCTTT

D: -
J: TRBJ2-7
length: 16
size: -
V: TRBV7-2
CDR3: CASSLGGAGSSYEQYF
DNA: TGTGCCAGCAGCCTAGGGGGGGCAGGGAGCTCCTACGAGCAGTACTTC

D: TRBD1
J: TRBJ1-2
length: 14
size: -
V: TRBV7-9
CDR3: CASSFGTGGAGYTF
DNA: TGTGCCAGCAGCTTTGGGACAGGGGGCGCAGGCTACACCTTC

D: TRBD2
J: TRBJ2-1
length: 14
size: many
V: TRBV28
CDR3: CASKLAGTGGEQFF
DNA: TGTGCCAGCAAACTAGCGGGAACAGGGGGTGAGCAGTTCTTC

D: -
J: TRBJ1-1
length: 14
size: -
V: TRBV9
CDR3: CASSVGPENTEAFF
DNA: TGTGCCAGCAGCGTAGGCCCCGAGAACACTGAAGCTTTCTTT

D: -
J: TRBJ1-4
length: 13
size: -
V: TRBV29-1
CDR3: CGHTSGGNEKLFF
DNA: TGCGGGCACACCTCGGGCGGTAATGAAAAACTGTTTTTT

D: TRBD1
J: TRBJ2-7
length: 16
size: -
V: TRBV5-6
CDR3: CASSFFTGTGLYEQYF
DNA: TGTGCCAGCAGCTTTTTCACCGGGACAGGGCTATACGAGCAGTACTTC

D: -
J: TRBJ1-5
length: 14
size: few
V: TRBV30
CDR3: CAWSREGGTQPQHF
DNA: TGTGCCTGGAGCCGGGAGGGGGGCACTCAGCCCCAGCATTTT

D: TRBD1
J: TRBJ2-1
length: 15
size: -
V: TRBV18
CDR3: CASSPPGQALNEQFF
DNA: TGTGCCAGCTCACCCCCGGGACAGGCTCTGAATGAGCAGTTCTTC

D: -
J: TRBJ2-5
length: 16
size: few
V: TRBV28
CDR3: CASSRPRGTATKTQYF
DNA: TGTGCCAGCAGTCGCCCACGGGGGACAGCCACAAAGACCCAGTACTTC

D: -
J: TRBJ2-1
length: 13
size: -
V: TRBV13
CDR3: CASSSGPTNEQFF
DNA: TGTGCCAGCAGCTCCGGACCTACAAATGAGCAGTTCTTC

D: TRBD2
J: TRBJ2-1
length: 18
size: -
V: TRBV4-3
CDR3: CASSQDAHLAGEYNEQFF
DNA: TGCGCCAGCAGCCAAGACGCCCATTTAGCGGGAGAGTACAATGAGCAGTTCTTC